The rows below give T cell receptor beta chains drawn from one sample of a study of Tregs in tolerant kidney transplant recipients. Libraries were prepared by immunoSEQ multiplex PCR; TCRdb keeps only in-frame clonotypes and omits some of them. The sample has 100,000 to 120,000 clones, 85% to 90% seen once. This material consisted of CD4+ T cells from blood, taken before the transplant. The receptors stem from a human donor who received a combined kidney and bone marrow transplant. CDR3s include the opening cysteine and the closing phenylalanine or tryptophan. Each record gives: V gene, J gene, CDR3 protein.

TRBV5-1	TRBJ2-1	CASSSQGAAYNEQFF
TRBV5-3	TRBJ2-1	CASSSRLAGAPPYNEQFF
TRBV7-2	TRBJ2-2	CASSSQPILAGRATGELFF
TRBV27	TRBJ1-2	CASSLRGPGGYTF
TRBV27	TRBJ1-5	CASSLRTANQPQHF
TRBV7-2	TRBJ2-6	CASSQRAGRYSGANVLTF
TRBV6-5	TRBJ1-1	CASSYSFQGNTEAFF
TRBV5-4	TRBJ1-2	CASSRLSSGGIYGYTF
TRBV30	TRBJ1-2	CAWRGDRGPYGYTF
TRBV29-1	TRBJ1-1	CSVHRQGSEAFF
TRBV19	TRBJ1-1	CASSLRGQNTEAFF
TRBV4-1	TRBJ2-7	CASSHLLVRSSYEQYF
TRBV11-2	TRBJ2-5	CASSPTGAGLRETQYF
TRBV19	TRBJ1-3	CASSIRGSGNTIYF
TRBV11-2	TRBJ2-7	CASSLDSPGDEQYF
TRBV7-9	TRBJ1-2	CASSLSFGQGGYTF
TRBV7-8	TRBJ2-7	CASSLAGGYEQYF
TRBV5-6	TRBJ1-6	CASSLERRKMTPLHF
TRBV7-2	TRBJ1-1	CASSSNTGVPTEAFF
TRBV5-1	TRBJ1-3	CASSLGQSGNTIYF
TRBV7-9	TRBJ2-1	CASSPTSAPFF
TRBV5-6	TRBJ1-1	CASSLVAGGTEAFF
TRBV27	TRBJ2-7	CASSPPAGLAGREQYF
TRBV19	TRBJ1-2	CASSPGRIGRDGYTF
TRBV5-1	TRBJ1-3	CASSLVPWPSGNTIYF
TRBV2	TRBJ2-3	CASSVDRGRADTQYF